This T cell receptor (beta chain) was observed in a study of T cell repertoires in cytomegalovirus infection. Study-wide context: The public TCR beta signatures pointed to both CMV infection and matching HLA type.

General study points: Individuals carrying CMV plus the relevant HLA were identified by cumulative frequency of public TCR beta families.

The V gene end was trimmed by 7 bases and the J gene end by 4 bases; junction bases not matched to a gene: 6. CDR3 size: 14 residues. CDR1 and CDR2 from the germline V gene are LGHDT and YNNKEL (reference sequence). TCRdb used MiXCR to reprocess the reads, holding one entry per CDR3 protein. The sample includes roughly 100,000 distinct CDR3 sequences, 16% of them seen just once. Comments on this clonotype: As yet, its antigen is unknown.

This chain uses TRBV3-1 with TRBJ1-1, with TRBD1 matching over 10 bases. This sequence originates from a human donor in good health (CMV status not recorded). Some clones in this sample may be carry-over from other donors' samples. Source material: PBMCs. The CDR3 reads CASTLGQGGTEAFF. The CDR3 region has the DNA TGTGCCAGCACCCTAGGACAGGGGGGCACTGAAGCTTTCTTT. Based on the CDR3 plus reference TRBV3-1 and TRBJ1-1, the full variable domain is DTAVSQTPKYLVTQMGNDKSIKCEQNLGHDTMYWYKQDSKKFLKIMFSYNNKELIINETVPNRFSPKSPDKAHLNLHINSLELGDSAVYFCASTLGQGGTEAFFGQGTRLTVV.